This T cell receptor beta chain was observed in a study of CD8 T cells in ankylosing spondylitis (dated 2017 in TCRdb). Background on the whole study: T cell receptor beta repertoires were profiled in healthy donors and ankylosing spondylitis patients so that disease-linked TCR variants could be found. Samples of peripheral blood were taken, and for ankylosing spondylitis patients, synovial fluid was collected as well. In total, the full study cohort was made up of 110 or so healthy donors and approximately 24 ankylosing spondylitis patients.

The germline V gene (reference sequence) supplies CDR1 DFQATT and CDR2 SNEGSKA. V is trimmed back by 6 bases and J by 4 bases, and the junction contains 3 bases that no gene match accounts for. From cysteine to phenylalanine, the CDR3 is 14 amino acids long. The entry retains the CDR3 DNA only, 42 bases that are in frame from base 1. Findings and caveats that apply to the study as a whole: A TCR beta motif of several highly homologous amino acid variants appeared characteristic of blood from ankylosing spondylitis patients. The disease-linked clones were reported as significantly enriched in matched synovial fluid samples from ankylosing spondylitis patients. Some motif variants were previously reported in synovial fluid and blood of reactive arthritis patients, suggesting common disease-initiation mechanisms. A CD8+ phenotype was shown by the disease-linked clones, which were found at relatively low frequencies in peripheral blood.

This clonotype has ten or more counts. Its recognized antigen is unknown. Base quality data are lacking; no much larger clone is found one base away. The sample was run on an Illumina HiSeq 2500. TCR beta libraries were prepared by quantitative 5'-RACE with molecular barcodes. As for the original processing: To identify disease-linked TCR variants, a new computational method was used, one built on a probabilistic model of VDJ rearrangement. The raw public data were reprocessed by TCRdb itself: fastp quality trimming at Q25, MiXCR clonotype calling, in-frame beta chains only. All rows with the same CDR3 protein become a single entry with the most common DNA and genes. These V and J calls derive from TCRdb rather than the authors' analysis. This sample is represented by over 200,000 distinct CDR3 sequences; roughly a tenth of them were singletons. Roughly 23% of the sample belongs to the ten largest clones.

Material: blood, either unsorted or a sorted T cell fraction (not recorded which). The V and J segments used are TRBV20-1 and TRBJ2-2, and 12 bases in between align with TRBD1. The receptor comes from a male donor with ankylosing spondylitis or in good health (not recorded which). In nucleotides, the sequence is TGCAGTGCCGGGACAGGGGGCATCACCGGGGAGCTGTTTTTT. Its protein reads: CSAGTGGITGELFF.